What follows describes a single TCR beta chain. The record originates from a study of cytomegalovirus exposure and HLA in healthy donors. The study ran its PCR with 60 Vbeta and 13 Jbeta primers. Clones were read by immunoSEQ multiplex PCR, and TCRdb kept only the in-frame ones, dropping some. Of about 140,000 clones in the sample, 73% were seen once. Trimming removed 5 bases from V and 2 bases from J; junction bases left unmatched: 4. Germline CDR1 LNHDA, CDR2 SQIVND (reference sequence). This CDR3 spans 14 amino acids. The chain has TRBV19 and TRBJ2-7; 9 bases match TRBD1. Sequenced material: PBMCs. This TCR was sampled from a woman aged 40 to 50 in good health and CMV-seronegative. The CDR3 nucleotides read TGTGCCAGTAGTGCCGGGACAGGGACCTACGAGCAGTACTTC. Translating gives CASSAGTGTYEQYF.